By sample fraction, the clone carrying this T cell receptor beta chain is medium-sized. This entry is derived from a study of prognosis after radiotherapy for stage I lung cancer. Study details: In this cohort, every patient with non-small cell lung cancer was regarded as medically inoperable.

Multiplex PCR, run in two rounds, amplified TCR beta CDR3 from genomic DNA. TRBV and TRBJ genes each had their own specific primers in first-round PCR. TCRdb re-called the multiplex PCR reads with MiXCR, one entry per CDR3 protein. The sample lists around 30,000 distinct CDR3 sequences, roughly 31% occurring once. CDR3 length: 15 amino acids. Germline V CDR1 and CDR2: KGHDR, SFDVKD. V was pared by 5 bases and J by 2 bases, with 6 bases of the junction left unmatched. The material was PBMCs, obtained before or after stereotactic body radiation therapy (not recorded which). The chain recombines TRBV24-1 with TRBJ2-3, with 7 bases identical to TRBD2. The source of this sequence is a donor over 45 with non-small cell lung cancer. The CDR3 protein is CATSGRAGDTDTQYF. Written as DNA, the CDR3 is TGTGCCACCAGTGGCCGCGCGGGGGACACAGATACGCAGTATTTT.